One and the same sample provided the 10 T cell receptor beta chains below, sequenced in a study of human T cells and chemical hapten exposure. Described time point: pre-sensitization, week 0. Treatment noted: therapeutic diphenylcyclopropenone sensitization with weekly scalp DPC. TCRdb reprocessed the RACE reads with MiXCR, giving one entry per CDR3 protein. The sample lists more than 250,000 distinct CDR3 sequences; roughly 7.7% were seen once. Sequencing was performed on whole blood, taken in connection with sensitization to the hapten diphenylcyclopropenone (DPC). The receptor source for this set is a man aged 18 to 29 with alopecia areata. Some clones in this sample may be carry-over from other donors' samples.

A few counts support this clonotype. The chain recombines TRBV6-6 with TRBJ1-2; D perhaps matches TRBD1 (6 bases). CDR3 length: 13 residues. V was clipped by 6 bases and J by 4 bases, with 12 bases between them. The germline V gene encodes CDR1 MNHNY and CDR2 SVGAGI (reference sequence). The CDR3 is CASRQGVIYGYTF. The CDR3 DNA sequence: TGTGCCAGCAGACAGGGAGTTATCTATGGCTACACCTTC.

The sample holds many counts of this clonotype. CDR3 sequence reads: CASSLDGPNSPLHF. The CDR3 DNA follows: TGCGCCAGCAGCTTGGACGGCCCCAATTCACCCCTCCACTTT. This sequence joins TRBV5-1 and TRBJ1-6; D gene uncertain. CDR1 and CDR2 (germline): SGHRS, YFSETQ. Trimming shortened V by 0 bases and J by 7 bases, and 8 bases separated the two germline ends. The CDR3 covers 14 residues.

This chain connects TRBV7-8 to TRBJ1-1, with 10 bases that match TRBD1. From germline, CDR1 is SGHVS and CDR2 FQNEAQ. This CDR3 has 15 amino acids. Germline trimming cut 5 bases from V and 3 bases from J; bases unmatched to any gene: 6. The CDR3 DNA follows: TGTGCCAGCAGCCAGTCGACAGGGGGCTACACTGAAGCTTTCTTT. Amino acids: CASSQSTGGYTEAFF.

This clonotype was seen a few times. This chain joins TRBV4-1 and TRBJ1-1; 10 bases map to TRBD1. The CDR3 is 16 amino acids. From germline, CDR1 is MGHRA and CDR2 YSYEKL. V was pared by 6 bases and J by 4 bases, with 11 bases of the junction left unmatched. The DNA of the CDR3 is TGCGCCAGCAGGCTGACAGGGGGCGAATTGGGCACTGAAGCTTTCTTT. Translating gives CASRLTGGELGTEAFF.

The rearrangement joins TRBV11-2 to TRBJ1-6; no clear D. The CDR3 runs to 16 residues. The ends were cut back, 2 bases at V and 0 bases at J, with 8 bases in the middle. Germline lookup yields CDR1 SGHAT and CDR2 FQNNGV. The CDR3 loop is CASSLWRDSYNSPLHF. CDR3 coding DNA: TGTGCCAGCAGCTTATGGCGGGACTCCTATAATTCACCCCTCCACTTT.

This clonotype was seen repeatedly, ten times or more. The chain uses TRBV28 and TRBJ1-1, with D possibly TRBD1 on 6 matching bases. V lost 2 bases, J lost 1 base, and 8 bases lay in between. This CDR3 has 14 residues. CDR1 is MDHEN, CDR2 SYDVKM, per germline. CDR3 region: CASSLRGANTEAFF. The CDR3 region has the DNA TGTGCCAGCAGTTTACGGGGGGCGAACACTGAAGCTTTCTTT.

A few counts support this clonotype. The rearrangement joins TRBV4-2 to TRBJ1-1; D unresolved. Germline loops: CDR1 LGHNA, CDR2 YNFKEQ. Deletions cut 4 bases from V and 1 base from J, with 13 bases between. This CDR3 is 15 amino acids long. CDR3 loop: CASSRVNAQNTEAFF. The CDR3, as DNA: TGTGCCAGCAGCCGGGTTAACGCTCAGAACACTGAAGCTTTCTTT.

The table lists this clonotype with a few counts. The CDR3 nucleotides are TGTGCCAGCAGTTTTGGGGACGCAGATACGCAGTATTTT. Protein: CASSFGDADTQYF. This sequence joins TRBV27 and TRBJ2-3; the D gene could be TRBD1 or TRBD2 (5 bases each). CDR1 and CDR2 (germline): MNHEY, SMNVEV (reference sequence). The CDR3 spans 13 residues. V was trimmed by 3 bases and J by 4 bases, leaving 8 bases between them.

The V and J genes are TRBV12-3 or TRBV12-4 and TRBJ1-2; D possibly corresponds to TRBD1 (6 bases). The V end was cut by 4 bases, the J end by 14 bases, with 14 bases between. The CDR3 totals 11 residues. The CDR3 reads CASSYGTPVTF. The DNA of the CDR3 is TGTGCCAGCAGTTACGGGACACCGGTAACCTTC.

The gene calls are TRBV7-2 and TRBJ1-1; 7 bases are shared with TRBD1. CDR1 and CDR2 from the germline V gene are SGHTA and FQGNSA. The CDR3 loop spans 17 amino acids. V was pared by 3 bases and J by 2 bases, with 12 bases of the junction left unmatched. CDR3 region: CASSFSWDRTTNTEAFF. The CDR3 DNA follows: TGTGCCAGCAGCTTTAGCTGGGACAGAACAACTAACACTGAAGCTTTCTTT.